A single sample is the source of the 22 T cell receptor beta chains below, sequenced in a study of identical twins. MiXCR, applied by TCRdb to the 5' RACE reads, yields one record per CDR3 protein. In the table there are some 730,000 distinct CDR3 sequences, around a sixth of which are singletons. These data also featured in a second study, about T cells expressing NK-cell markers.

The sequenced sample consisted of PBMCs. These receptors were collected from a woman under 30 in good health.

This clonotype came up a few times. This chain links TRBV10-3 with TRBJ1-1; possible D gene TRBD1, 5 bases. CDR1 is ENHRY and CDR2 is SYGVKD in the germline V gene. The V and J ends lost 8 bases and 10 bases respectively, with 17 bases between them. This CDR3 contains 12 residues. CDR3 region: CAIAGVGGAAFF. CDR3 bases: TGTGCCATCGCGGGGGTTGGGGGTGCAGCTTTCTTT.

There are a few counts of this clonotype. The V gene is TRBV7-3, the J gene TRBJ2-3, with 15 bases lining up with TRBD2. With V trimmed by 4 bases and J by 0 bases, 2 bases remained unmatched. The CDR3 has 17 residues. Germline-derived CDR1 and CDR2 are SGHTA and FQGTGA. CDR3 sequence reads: CASSSGTSGGSTDTQYF. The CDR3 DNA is TGTGCCAGCAGCTCGGGGACTAGCGGGGGGAGCACAGATACGCAGTATTTT.

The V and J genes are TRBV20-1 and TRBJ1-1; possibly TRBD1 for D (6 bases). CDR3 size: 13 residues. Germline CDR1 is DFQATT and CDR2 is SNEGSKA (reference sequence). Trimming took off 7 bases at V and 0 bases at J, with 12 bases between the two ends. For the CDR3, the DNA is TGCAGTGAGACAGGACAGCTGAACACTGAAGCTTTCTTT. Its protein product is CSETGQLNTEAFF.

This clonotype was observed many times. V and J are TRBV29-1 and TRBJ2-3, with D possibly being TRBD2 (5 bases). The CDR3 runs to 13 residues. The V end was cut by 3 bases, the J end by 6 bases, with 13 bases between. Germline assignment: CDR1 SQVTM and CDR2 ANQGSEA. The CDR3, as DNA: TGCAGCGTTGACGGTCTAGCACGGGATACGCAGTATTTT. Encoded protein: CSVDGLARDTQYF.

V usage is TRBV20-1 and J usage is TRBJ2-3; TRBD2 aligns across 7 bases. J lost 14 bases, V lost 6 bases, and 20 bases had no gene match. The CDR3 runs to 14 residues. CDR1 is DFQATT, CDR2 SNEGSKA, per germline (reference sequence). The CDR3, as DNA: TGCAGTGCACCCGGGATGTGGGAGGGCCTAAGGCTGTATTTT. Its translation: CSAPGMWEGLRLYF.

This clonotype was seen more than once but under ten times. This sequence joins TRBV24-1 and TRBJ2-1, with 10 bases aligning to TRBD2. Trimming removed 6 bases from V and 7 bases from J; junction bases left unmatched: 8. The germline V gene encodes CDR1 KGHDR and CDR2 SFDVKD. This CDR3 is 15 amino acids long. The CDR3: CATSSTSGARNEQFF. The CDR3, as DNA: TGTGCCACCAGTTCCACTAGCGGGGCGAGAAATGAGCAGTTCTTC.

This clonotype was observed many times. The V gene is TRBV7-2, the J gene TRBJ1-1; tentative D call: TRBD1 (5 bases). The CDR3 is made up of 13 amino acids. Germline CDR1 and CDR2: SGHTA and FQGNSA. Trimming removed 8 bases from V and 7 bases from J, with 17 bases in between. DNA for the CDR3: TGTGCCAGCGCAACGGGGCAAAGGGTTGAAGCTTTCTTT. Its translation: CASATGQRVEAFF.

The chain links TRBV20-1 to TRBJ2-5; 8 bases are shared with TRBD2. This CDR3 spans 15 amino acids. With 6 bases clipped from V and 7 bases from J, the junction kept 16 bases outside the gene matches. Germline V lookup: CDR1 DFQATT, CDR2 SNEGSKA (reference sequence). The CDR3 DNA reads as TGCAGTGCCCCCGCCCGCGCGGGGGGCCGAGGGACCCAGTACTTC. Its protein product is CSAPARAGGRGTQYF.

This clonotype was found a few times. This chain's CDR3 is CASTRDRGGETQYF. CDR3 DNA: TGTGCCAGCACCCGGGACAGGGGTGGAGAGACCCAGTACTTC. This chain links TRBV2 with TRBJ2-5; 10 bases map to TRBD1. Germline lookup yields CDR1 SNHLY and CDR2 FYNNEI. There are 14 residues in the CDR3. The ends lost 7 bases at V and 4 bases at J; junction bases unmatched: 6.

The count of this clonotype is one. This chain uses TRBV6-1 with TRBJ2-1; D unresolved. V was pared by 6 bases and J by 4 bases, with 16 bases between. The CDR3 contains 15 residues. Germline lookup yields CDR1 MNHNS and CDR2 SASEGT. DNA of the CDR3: TGTGCCAGCAGCCCCCCTCGAACGGTGTACAATGAGCAGTTCTTC. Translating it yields CASSPPRTVYNEQFF.

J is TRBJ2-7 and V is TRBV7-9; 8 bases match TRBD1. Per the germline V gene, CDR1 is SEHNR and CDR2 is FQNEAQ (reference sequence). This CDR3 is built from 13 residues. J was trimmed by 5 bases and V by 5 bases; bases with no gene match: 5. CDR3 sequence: CASSGTGQHEQYF. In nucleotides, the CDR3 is TGTGCCAGCAGCGGGACAGGCCAACACGAGCAGTACTTC. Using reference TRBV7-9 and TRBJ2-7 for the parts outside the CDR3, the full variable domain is DTGVSQNPRHKITKRGQNVTFRCDPISEHNRLYWYRQTLGQGPEFLTYFQNEAQLEKSRLLSDRFSAERPKGSFSTLEIQRTEQGDSAMYLCASSGTGQHEQYFGPGTRLTVT.

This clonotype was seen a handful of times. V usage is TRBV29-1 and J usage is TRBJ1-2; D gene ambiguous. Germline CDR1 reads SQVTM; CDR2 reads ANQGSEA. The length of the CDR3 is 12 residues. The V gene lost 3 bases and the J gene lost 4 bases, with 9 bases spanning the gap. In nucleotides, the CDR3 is TGCAGCGTTGATGGGTACTTCTATGGCTACACCTTC. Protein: CSVDGYFYGYTF.

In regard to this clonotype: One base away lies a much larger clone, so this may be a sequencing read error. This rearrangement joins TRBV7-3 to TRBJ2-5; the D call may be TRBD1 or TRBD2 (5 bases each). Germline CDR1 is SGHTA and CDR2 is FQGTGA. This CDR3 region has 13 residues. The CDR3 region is CASSQMVGENQYF. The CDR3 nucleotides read TGTGCCAGCAGTCAAATGGTGGGGGAGAACCAGTACTTC.

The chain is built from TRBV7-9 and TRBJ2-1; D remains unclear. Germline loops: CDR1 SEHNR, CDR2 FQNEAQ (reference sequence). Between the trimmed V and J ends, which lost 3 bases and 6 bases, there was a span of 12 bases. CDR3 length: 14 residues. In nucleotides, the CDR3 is TGTGCCAGCAGCTTCGCGGTGGTAGGCAATGAGCAGTTCTTC. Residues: CASSFAVVGNEQFF.

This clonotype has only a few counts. CDR3 residues: CASSIRYEQFF. The CDR3, as DNA: TGTGCCAGTAGTATCCGCTATGAGCAGTTCTTC. This chain uses TRBV19 with TRBJ2-1; D not certain. The V and J ends lost 3 bases and 8 bases respectively, with 5 bases between them. The germline gives CDR1 LNHDA, CDR2 SQIVND (reference sequence). This CDR3 region has 11 residues.

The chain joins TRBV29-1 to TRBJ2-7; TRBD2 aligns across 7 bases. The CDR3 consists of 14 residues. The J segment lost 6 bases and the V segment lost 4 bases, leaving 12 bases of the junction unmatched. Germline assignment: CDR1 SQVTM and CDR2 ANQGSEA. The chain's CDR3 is CSVVRSSGPTEQYF. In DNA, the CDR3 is TGCAGCGTTGTTCGAAGTAGCGGGCCCACCGAGCAGTACTTC.

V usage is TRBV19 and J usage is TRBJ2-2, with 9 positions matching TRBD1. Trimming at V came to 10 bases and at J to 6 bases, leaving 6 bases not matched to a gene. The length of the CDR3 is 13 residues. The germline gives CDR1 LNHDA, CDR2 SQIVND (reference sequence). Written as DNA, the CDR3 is TGTGCCATACGGGACAGGGTGGCCGGGGAGCTGTTTTTT. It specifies CAIRDRVAGELFF.

The CDR3 sequence is CSAVGQLNTEAFF. The DNA for the CDR3 is TGCAGTGCGGTTGGACAGTTGAACACTGAAGCTTTCTTT. The chain combines TRBV20-1 with TRBJ1-1, with D possibly matching TRBD1 (6 bases). This CDR3 is built from 13 residues. V was trimmed by 6 bases and J by 0 bases, leaving 11 bases between them. Looked up from germline, CDR1 is DFQATT and CDR2 is SNEGSKA (reference sequence).

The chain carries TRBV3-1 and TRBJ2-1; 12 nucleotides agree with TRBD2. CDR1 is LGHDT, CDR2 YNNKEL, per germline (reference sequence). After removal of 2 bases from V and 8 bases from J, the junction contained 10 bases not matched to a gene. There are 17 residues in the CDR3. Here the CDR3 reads CASSQRRASGRAHEQFF. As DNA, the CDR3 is TGTGCCAGCAGCCAAAGACGGGCTAGCGGGAGGGCCCATGAGCAGTTCTTC.

The CDR3: CACWSSFSLTDTQYF. CDR3 nucleotides: TGTGCCTGCTGGTCGTCCTTTTCCCTCACAGATACGCAGTATTTT. The V call is TRBV3-1, the J call TRBJ2-3; D is unresolved. Trimming left V 11 bases short and J 2 bases short, with 20 bases between. The CDR3 has 15 residues. CDR1 LGHDT and CDR2 YNNKEL come from the germline V gene (reference sequence).

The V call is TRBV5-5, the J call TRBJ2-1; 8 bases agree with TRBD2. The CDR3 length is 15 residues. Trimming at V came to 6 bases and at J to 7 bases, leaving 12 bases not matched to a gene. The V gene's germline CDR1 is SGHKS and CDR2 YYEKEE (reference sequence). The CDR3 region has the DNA TGTGCCAGCACCGGCCTTAGCGGGATAAGGAATGAGCAGTTCTTC. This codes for CASTGLSGIRNEQFF.

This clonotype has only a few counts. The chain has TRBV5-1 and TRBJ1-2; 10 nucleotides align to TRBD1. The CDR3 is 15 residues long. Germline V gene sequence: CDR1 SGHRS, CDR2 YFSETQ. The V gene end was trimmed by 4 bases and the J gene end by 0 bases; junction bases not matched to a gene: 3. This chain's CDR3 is CASSGDRGANYGYTF. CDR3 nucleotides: TGCGCCAGCAGCGGGGACAGGGGAGCTAACTATGGCTACACCTTC.